The clone carrying this T cell receptor (beta chain) was seen a handful of times. Trimming removed 3 bases at V and 8 bases at J, with 13 bases between. The germline V gene has CDR1 SGHTA and CDR2 FQGTGA. The CDR3 runs to 13 residues. The entry originates in a study of technical replicates of blood from four donors. Clones were read by immunoSEQ multiplex PCR, and TCRdb kept only the in-frame ones, dropping some. The data contain about 85,000 clones, roughly 94% of them singletons. Sequenced material: T cells isolated from PBMCs. This TCR was sampled from a human donor in good health. This chain connects TRBV7-3 to TRBJ1-2; D perhaps matches TRBD1 (5 bases). DNA for the CDR3: TGTGCCAGCAGCTTCAGGGATCAGGTCGGCTACACCTTC. Its protein product is CASSFRDQVGYTF.